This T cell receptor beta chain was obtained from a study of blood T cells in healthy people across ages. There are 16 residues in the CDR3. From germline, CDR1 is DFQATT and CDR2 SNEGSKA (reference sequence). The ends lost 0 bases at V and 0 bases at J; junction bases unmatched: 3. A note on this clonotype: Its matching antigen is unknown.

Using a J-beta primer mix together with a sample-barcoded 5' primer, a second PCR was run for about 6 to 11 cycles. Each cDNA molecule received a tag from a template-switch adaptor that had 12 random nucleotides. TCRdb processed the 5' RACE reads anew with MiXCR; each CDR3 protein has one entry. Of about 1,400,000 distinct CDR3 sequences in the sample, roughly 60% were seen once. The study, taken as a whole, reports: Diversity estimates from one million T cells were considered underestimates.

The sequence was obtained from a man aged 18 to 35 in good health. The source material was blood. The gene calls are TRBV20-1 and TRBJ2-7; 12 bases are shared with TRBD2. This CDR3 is CSARDPTSGSSYEQYF. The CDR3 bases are TGCAGTGCTAGAGATCCGACTAGCGGGAGCTCCTACGAGCAGTACTTC.